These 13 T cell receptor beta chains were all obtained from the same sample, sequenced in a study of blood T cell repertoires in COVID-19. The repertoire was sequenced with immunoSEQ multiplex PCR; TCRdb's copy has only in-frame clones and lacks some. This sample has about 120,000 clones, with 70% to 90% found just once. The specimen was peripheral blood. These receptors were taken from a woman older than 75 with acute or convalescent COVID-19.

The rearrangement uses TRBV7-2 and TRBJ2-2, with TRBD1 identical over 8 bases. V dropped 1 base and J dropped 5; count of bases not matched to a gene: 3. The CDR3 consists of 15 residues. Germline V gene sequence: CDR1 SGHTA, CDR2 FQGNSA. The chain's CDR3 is CASSLGTGMTGELFF. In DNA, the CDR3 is TGTGCCAGCAGCTTAGGGACAGGGATGACCGGGGAGCTGTTTTTT.

As DNA, the CDR3 is TGTGCCAGCAGCCTTGGTAGCAGAGGAGATACGCAGTATTTT. Translation gives CASSLGSRGDTQYF. The chain recombines TRBV7-3 with TRBJ2-3; D is ambiguous. The CDR3 totals 14 residues. Germline V gene data show CDR1 as SGHTA and CDR2 as FQGTGA. V dropped 5 bases and J dropped 5 bases, with 14 bases sitting between them.

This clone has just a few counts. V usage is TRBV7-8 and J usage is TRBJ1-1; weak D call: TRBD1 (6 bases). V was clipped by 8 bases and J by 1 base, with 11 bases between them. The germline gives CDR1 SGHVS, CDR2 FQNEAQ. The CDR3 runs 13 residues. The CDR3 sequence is CASSQDRNTEAFF. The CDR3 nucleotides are TGTGCCAGCTCCCAGGACAGGAACACTGAAGCTTTCTTT.

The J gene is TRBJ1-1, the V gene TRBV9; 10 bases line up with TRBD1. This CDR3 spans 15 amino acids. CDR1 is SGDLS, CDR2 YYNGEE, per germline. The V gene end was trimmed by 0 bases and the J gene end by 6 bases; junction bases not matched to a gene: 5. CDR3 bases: TGTGCCAGCAGCGTAGAGGGACAGGGGATTCCTGAAGCTTTCTTT. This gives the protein CASSVEGQGIPEAFF.

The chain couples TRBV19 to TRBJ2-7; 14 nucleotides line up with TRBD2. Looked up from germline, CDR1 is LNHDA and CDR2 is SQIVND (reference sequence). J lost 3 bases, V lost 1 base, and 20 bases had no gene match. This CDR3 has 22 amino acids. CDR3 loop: CASSIAPTSGRALGRLHYEQYF. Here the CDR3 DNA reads TGTGCCAGTAGTATAGCCCCGACTAGCGGGAGGGCCCTCGGTAGATTACACTACGAGCAGTACTTC.

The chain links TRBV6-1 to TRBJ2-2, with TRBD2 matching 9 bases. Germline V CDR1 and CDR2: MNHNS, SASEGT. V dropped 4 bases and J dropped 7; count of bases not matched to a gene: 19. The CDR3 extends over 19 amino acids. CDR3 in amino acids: CASSGALSVAGGQDGELFF. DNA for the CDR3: TGTGCCAGCAGTGGAGCGTTGAGTGTTGCGGGGGGGCAGGACGGGGAGCTGTTTTTT.

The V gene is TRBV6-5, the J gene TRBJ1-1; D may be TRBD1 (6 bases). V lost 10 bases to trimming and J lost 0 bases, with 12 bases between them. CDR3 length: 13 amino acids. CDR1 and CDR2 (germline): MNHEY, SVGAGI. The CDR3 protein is CATRRQVNTEAFF. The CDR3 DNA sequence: TGTGCCACACGTAGACAGGTGAACACTGAAGCTTTCTTT.

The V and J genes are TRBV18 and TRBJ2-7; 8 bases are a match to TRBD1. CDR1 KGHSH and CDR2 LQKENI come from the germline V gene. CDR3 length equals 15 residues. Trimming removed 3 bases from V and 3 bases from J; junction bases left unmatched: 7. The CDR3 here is CASSPGQGRDYEQYF. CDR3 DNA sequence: TGTGCCAGCTCACCCGGACAGGGTCGGGACTACGAGCAGTACTTC.

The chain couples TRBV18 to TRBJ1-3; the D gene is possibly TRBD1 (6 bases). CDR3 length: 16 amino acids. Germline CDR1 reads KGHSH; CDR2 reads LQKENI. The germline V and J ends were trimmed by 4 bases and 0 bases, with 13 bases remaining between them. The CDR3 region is CASSQRQANSGNTIYF. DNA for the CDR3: TGTGCCAGCTCACAAAGACAGGCGAACTCTGGAAACACCATATATTTT.

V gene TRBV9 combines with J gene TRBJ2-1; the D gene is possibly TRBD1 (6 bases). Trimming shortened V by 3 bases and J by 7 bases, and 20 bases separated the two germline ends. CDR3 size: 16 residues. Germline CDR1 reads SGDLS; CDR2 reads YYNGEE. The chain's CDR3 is CASSANRDALRNEQFF. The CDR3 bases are TGTGCCAGCAGCGCCAACAGGGATGCCCTTAGGAATGAGCAGTTCTTC.

CDR3 DNA sequence: TGTGCCAGCAGCCAAGTTTCCACTAGGGAGCAGTACTTC. This encodes CASSQVSTREQYF. This chain uses TRBV3-1 (or the pseudogene TRBV3-2) with TRBJ2-7; possible D gene TRBD2, 5 bases. The CDR3 consists of 13 residues. V shed 1 base and J shed 7 bases, with 11 bases lying between them. Germline CDR1 and CDR2: LGHDT and YNNKEL (reference sequence).

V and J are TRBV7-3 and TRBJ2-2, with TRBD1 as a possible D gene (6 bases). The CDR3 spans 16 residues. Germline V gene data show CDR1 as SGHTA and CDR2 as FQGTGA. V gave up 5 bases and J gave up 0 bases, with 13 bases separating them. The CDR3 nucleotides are TGTGCCAGCAGCCTCGGACAGCCTGCGAACACCGGGGAGCTGTTTTTT. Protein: CASSLGQPANTGELFF.

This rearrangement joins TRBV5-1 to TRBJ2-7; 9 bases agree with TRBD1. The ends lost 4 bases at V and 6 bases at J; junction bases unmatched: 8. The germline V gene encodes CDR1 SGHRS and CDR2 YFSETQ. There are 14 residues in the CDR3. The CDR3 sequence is CASSAGTGLFEQYF. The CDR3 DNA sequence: TGCGCCAGCAGCGCCGGGACAGGGCTTTTCGAGCAGTACTTC.